The present entry profiles one T cell receptor beta chain with its context. Subsets obtained from CD4+ cells comprised CD45RA+ naive and CD45RA-negative memory cells. Trimming stripped 3 bases from V and 3 bases from J, with 18 bases between. CDR3 length equals 16 residues. CDR1 is LNHNV, CDR2 YYDKDF, per germline (reference sequence). The assay used deep level. Authors' processing steps: Junction-only sequences without quality scores came from ImmunoSEQ, so filtering differed. Measured with immunoSEQ multiplex PCR; TCRdb has only the in-frame clones, and not every one. V and J calls and clone size are those listed in that table; D and trimming were worked out from the DNA. The sample records about 1.5 million clones, approximately 98% being singletons. This entry is derived from a study of shared clonotypes between healthy human individuals.

This rearrangement joins TRBV15 to TRBJ2-7; perhaps TRBD2 as D (7 bases). This receptor was obtained from a man aged 25 to 45 in good health. Sequencing was performed on naive CD4+ T cells sorted from blood. Specified subset: CD45RA+ positively selected. The DNA for the CDR3 is TGTGCCACCAGCAGTCAGGGGCAGGGCGGGGGCTACGAGCAGTACTTC. It translates to CATSSQGQGGGYEQYF.